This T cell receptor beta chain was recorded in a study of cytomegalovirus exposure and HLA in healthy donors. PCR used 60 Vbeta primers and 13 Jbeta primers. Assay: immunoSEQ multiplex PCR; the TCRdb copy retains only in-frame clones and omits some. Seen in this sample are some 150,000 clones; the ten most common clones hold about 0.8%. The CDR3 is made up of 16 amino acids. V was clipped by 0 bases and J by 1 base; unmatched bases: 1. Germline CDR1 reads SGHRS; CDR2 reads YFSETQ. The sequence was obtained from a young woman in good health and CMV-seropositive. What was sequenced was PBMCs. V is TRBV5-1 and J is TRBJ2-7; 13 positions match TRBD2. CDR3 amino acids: CASSLGTSGSSYEQYF. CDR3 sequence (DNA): TGCGCCAGCAGCTTGGGGACTAGCGGGAGTTCCTACGAGCAGTACTTC.